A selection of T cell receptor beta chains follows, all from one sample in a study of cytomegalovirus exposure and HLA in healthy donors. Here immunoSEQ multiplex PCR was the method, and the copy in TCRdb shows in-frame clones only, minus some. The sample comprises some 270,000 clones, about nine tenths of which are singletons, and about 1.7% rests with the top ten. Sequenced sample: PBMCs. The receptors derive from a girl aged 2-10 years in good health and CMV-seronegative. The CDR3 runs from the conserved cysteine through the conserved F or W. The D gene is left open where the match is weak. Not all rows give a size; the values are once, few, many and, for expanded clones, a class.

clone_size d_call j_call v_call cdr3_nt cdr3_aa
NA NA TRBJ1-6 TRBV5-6 TGTGCCAGCAGCTTGGTAAGGGGCGCTTCCTATAATTCACCCCTCCACTTT CASSLVRGASYNSPLHF
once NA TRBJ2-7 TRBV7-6 TGTGCCAGCAGCTTAGCGGTAGCTAGTTACGAGCAGTACTTC CASSLAVASYEQYF
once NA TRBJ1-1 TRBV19 TGTGCCAGTAGTATAGGCAGGCTCACTGAAGCTTTCTTT CASSIGRLTEAFF
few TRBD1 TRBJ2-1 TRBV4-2 TGTGCCAGCAGCCAGTTATGGGGACAGGGAGAGAATGAGCAGTTCTTC CASSQLWGQGENEQFF
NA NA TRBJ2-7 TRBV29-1 TGCAGCGTTGAAGGTAGCTCCTACGAGCAGTACTTC CSVEGSSYEQYF
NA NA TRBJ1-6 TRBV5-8 TGTGCCACCTGCAAAATCCTGTCCAGGGACATAAATTCACCCCTCCACTTT CATCKILSRDINSPLHF
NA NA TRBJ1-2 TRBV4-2 TGTGCCAGCAGCCAAGATCTTTTTGCGGCAGATGATAACTATGGCTACACCTTC CASSQDLFAADDNYGYTF
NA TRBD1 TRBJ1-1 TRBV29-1 TGCAGCGTTGGACAGGGGGGGACTGAAGCTTTCTTT CSVGQGGTEAFF
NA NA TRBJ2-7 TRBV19 TGTGCCAGTAGAAACCAGGGGTACGAGCAGTACTTC CASRNQGYEQYF
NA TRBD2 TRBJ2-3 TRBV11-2 TGTGCCAGCAGCTTGACTAGCGGGGGGGCAGATACGCAGTATTTT CASSLTSGGADTQYF
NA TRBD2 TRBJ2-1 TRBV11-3 TGTGCCAGCAGCCTGGGAGGGTCAAGCTCCTACAATGAGCAGTTCTTC CASSLGGSSSYNEQFF
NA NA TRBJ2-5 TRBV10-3 TGTGCCATCAGTGAAAGGACTGCAAAAGAGACCCAGTACTTC CAISERTAKETQYF
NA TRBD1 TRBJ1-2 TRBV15 TGTGCCACCAGCAGAGTACAGGGGGCAGATGGCTACACCTTC CATSRVQGADGYTF
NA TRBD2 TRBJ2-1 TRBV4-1 TGCGCCAGCAGCCGGGGGAGACTAGCGGGGGACAATGAGCAGTTCTTC CASSRGRLAGDNEQFF
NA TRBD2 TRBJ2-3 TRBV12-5 TGTGCTAGTGCCGAGGTAGCGGGGGGGCCAGGGTCAGATACGCAGTATTTT CASAEVAGGPGSDTQYF
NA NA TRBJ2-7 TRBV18 TGTGCCAGCTCACCGAGCTCCTACGAGCAGTACTTC CASSPSSYEQYF
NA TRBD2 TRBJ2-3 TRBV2 TGTGCCAGCAGTGGCGCTAGCGGGGGGGCCAAAGATACGCAGTATTTT CASSGASGGAKDTQYF
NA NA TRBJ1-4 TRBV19 TGTGCCAGTAGTATTTATAGGGGGAATGTTCCAACTAATGAAAAACTGTTTTTT CASSIYRGNVPTNEKLFF
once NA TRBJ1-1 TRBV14 TGTGCCAGCAGCCCAGTGGCCACTGAAGCTTTCTTT CASSPVATEAFF
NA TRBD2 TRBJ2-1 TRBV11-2 TGTGCCACCTCCCCGTTCCTAGCGGGAGGTAGGGATGAGCAGTTCTTC CATSPFLAGGRDEQFF
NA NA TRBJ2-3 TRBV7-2 TGTGCCGGCAGCCGGGACTTCACAGATACGCAGTATTTT CAGSRDFTDTQYF
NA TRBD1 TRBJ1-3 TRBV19 TGTGCCAGTACCATGGAGGGGGCCAGGGGCGGAAACACCATATATTTT CASTMEGARGGNTIYF
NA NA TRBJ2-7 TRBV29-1 TGCAGCGTTGTGGGGGGTGTGGGGAGGGAGCAGTACTTC CSVVGGVGREQYF
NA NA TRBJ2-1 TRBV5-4 TGTGCCAGCAGCCCTCTCGCAGGGGACAATGAGCAGTTCTTC CASSPLAGDNEQFF
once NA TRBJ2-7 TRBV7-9 TGTGCCAGCAGCTCCTATTGGGAGCAGTACTTC CASSSYWEQYF
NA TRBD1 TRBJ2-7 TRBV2 TGTGCCAGCAGTCCGAGGACAGGGGGGATCGGCTACGAGCAGTACTTC CASSPRTGGIGYEQYF
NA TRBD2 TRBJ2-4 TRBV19 TGTGCCAGTAGTACCTCCGGGACTAGCGGGGTCAAACTAGCCAAAAACATTCAGTACTTC CASSTSGTSGVKLAKNIQYF